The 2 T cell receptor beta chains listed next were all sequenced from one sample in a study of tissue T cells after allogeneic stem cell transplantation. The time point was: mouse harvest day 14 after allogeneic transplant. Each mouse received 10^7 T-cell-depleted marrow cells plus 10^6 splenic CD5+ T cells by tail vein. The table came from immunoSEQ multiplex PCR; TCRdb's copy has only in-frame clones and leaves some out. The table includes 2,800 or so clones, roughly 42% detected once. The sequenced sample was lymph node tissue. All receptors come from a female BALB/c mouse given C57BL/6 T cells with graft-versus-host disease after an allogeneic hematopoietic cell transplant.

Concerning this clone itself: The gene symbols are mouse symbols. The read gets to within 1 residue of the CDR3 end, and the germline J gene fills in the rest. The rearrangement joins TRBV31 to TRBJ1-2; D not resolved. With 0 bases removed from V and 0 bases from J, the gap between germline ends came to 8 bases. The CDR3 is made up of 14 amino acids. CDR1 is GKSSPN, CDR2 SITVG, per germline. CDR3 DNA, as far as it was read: TGTGCCTGGAGTCTCCGGCCAGCAAACTCCGACTACACC. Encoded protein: CAWSLRPANSDYT. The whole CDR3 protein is CAWSLRPANSDYTF.

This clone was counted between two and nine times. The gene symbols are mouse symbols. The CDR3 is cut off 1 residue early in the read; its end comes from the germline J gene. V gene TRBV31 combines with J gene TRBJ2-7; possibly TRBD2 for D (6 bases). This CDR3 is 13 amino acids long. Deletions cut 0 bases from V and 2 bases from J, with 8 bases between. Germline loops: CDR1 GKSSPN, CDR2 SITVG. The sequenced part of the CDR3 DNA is TGTGCCTGGAGTCTCGGGGGGACCTATGAACAGTAC. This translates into CAWSLGGTYEQY. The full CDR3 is CAWSLGGTYEQYF.